One sample yielded the 12 T cell receptor beta chains listed below, sequenced in a study of a mutant IDH1 vaccine in newly diagnosed glioma. TCRdb keeps only in-frame clones here, not all; method: immunoSEQ multiplex PCR. The sample gives about 30,000 clones, 82% of which show up once; approximately 20% is in the top ten. Noted time point: baseline, week 1 (first vaccination visit). The treatment denotes: pre-vaccination baseline after standard-of-care therapy. Sequences were derived from PBMCs, sampled from a glioma patient treated with radiotherapy, temozolomide or both. These receptors came from a man aged 25-45 years with glioma.

V and J are TRBV6-1 and TRBJ2-5; D is undetermined. The germline V gene encodes CDR1 MNHNS and CDR2 SASEGT. V dropped 1 base and J dropped 7 bases, with 13 bases sitting between them. The CDR3 is 14 amino acids. The CDR3 loop reads CASSEGGGAGTQYF. Here the CDR3 DNA reads TGTGCCAGCAGTGAAGGTGGCGGCGCAGGGACCCAGTACTTC.

This clone was seen a few times. This chain uses TRBV30 with TRBJ1-1, with D unresolved. The germline V and J ends were trimmed by 2 bases and 4 bases, with 5 bases remaining between them. Germline CDR1 and CDR2: GTSNPN and SVGIG (reference sequence). The CDR3 sequence is 11 residues long. The CDR3 DNA is TGTGCCTGGAGTATAGCCACTGAAGCTTTCTTT. It codes for CAWSIATEAFF.

V usage is TRBV27 and J usage is TRBJ1-2, with TRBD1 identical over 10 bases. CDR1 and CDR2 (germline): MNHEY, SMNVEV (reference sequence). The CDR3 extends over 17 amino acids. After removal of 6 bases from V and 4 bases from J, the junction contained 14 bases not matched to a gene. CDR3 nucleotides: TGTGCCAGCAGCCATGTCGGACAGGGGGGTTTCTTCTATGGCTACACCTTC. It translates to CASSHVGQGGFFYGYTF.

This chain links TRBV7-2 with TRBJ2-1; D is undetermined. This CDR3 comprises 14 residues. Germline CDR1 reads SGHTA; CDR2 reads FQGNSA. Trimming shortened V by 5 bases and J by 4 bases, and 12 bases separated the two germline ends. The CDR3 DNA reads as TGTGCCAGCAGCCCTTTGACTGGGTACAATGAGCAGTTCTTC. Translation gives CASSPLTGYNEQFF.

The rearrangement joins TRBV6-5 to TRBJ1-6; the D gene is possibly TRBD1 (6 bases). CDR1 is MNHEY and CDR2 is SVGAGI in the germline V gene. V dropped 2 bases and J dropped 9 bases, with 17 bases sitting between them. The CDR3 is 16 residues long. CDR3 region: CASSYDAAGASSPLHF. Written as DNA, the CDR3 is TGTGCCAGCAGTTACGACGCGGCGGGGGCCAGTTCACCCCTCCACTTT.

V gene TRBV27 combines with J gene TRBJ2-5, with 7 positions matching TRBD1. The CDR3 is made up of 12 amino acids. The ends lost 7 bases at V and 4 bases at J; junction bases unmatched: 3. The germline gives CDR1 MNHEY, CDR2 SMNVEV (reference sequence). CDR3 bases: TGTGCCAGCAATCCAGGGGGAGAGACCCAGTACTTC. Amino acid sequence: CASNPGGETQYF.

The chain uses TRBV19 and TRBJ2-7, with D unresolved. The CDR3 sequence is 14 residues long. CDR1 LNHDA and CDR2 SQIVND come from the germline V gene (reference sequence). V gave up 5 bases and J gave up 1 base, with 12 bases separating them. CDR3 DNA sequence: TGTGCCAGTAGTCCCGCTTGGACGTCCTACGAGCAGTACTTC. As protein: CASSPAWTSYEQYF. Complete variable domain (other parts from reference TRBV19 and TRBJ2-7): DGGITQSPKYLFRKEGQNVTLSCEQNLNHDAMYWYRQDPGQGLRLIYYSQIVNDFQKGDIAEGYSVSREKKESFPLTVTSAQKNPTAFYLCASSPAWTSYEQYFGPGTRLTVT.

A single count supports this clone. The chain has TRBV18 and TRBJ2-4; no reliable D call. CDR1 is KGHSH, CDR2 LQKENI, per germline. Between the trimmed V and J ends, which lost 1 base and 0 bases, there was a span of 19 bases. The CDR3 is made up of 19 amino acids. CDR3 in DNA: TGTGCCAGCTCACCACTTCCCTTGTTAGACATCCCAGCCAAAAACATTCAGTACTTC. Translating it yields CASSPLPLLDIPAKNIQYF.

The rearrangement links TRBV5-1 to TRBJ2-5; D not certain. Germline lookup yields CDR1 SGHRS and CDR2 YFSETQ. The CDR3 has 16 residues. V was pared by 1 base and J by 4 bases, with 17 bases between. The chain's CDR3 is CASSLLTAMERETQYF. The DNA of the CDR3 is TGCGCCAGCAGCTTGTTGACCGCGATGGAGCGAGAGACCCAGTACTTC.

V gene TRBV2 combines with J gene TRBJ2-5; D is perhaps TRBD2 (7 bases). The CDR3 is made up of 15 amino acids. Trimming cost V 4 bases and J 2 bases, with 14 bases left between them. The germline gives CDR1 SNHLY, CDR2 FYNNEI. The CDR3 here is CASSGLGGGQETQYF. CDR3 DNA: TGTGCCAGCAGTGGCCTGGGAGGGGGACAAGAGACCCAGTACTTC.

J is TRBJ1-1 and V is TRBV6-5; D remains ambiguous. The CDR3 extends over 13 amino acids. CDR1 is MNHEY, CDR2 SVGAGI, per germline. The V end lost 0 bases, the J end lost 1 base, and 3 bases lay between the germline ends. DNA for the CDR3: TGTGCCAGCAGTTACTCGAAGAACACTGAAGCTTTCTTT. It is translated as CASSYSKNTEAFF.

V and J are TRBV5-6 and TRBJ1-2, with 11 bases aligning to TRBD1. With 4 bases clipped from V and 6 bases from J, the junction kept 11 bases outside the gene matches. Germline CDR1 SGHDT, CDR2 YYEEEE. The CDR3 is 16 amino acids. CDR3 DNA sequence: TGTGCCAGCAGCCTCTGGGACAGGGGGGAACTTGATGGCTACACCTTC. It encodes CASSLWDRGELDGYTF. Together with reference TRBV5-6 and TRBJ1-2, the CDR3 gives the full variable domain: DAGVTQSPTHLIKTRGQQVTLRCSPKSGHDTVSWYQQALGQGPQFIFQYYEEEERQRGNFPDRFSGHQFPNYSSELNVNALLLGDSALYLCASSLWDRGELDGYTFGSGTRLTVV.